This T cell receptor beta chain emerged from a study of early T cells in non-severe SARS-CoV-2 infection. Study-wide context: Sequencing of unsorted whole blood was done on bulk RNA, leaving chains unpaired. Study results and caveats: Private and CD4 specificities were missed by VDJdb matching, which favored anti-spike CD8 responses.

Molecules of cDNA were individually given unique molecular identifiers that were attached to them. TCRdb itself ran the 5' RACE reads through MiXCR, one entry per CDR3 protein. The sample holds over 55,000 distinct CDR3 sequences, approximately 13% seen once. This clonotype was picked up many times. Its antigen remains unknown. V lost 4 bases and J lost 3; bases outside the gene matches: 6. The CDR3 has 16 residues. CDR1 is LNHDA and CDR2 is SQIVND in the germline V gene (reference sequence). The TCR sequence derives from an adult who was a healthcare worker with PCR-confirmed SARS-CoV-2 infection or an uninfected control (not recorded which). The rearrangement uses TRBV19 and TRBJ2-3, with 11 bases aligning to TRBD2. Specimen: whole blood. The CDR3 nucleotides read TGTGCCAGTAGTACCCCTTTAGCGGGAGGGACAGATACGCAGTATTTT. Its protein is CASSTPLAGGTDTQYF. Complete variable domain (other parts from reference TRBV19 and TRBJ2-3): DGGITQSPKYLFRKEGQNVTLSCEQNLNHDAMYWYRQDPGQGLRLIYYSQIVNDFQKGDIAEGYSVSREKKESFPLTVTSAQKNPTAFYLCASSTPLAGGTDTQYFGPGTRLTVL.